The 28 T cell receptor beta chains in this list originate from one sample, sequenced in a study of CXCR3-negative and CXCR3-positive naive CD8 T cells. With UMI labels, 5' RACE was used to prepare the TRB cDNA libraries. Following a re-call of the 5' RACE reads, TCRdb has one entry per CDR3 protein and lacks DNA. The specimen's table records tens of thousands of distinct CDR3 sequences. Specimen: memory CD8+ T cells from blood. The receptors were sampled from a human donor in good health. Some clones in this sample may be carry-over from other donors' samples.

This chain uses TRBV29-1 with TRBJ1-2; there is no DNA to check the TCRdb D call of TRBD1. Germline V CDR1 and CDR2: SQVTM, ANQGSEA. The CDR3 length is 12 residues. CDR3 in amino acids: CSVKTATLGYTF.

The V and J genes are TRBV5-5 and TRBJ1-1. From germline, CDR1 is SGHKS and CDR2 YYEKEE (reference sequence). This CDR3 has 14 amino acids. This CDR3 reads CASSLGHTNTEAFF.

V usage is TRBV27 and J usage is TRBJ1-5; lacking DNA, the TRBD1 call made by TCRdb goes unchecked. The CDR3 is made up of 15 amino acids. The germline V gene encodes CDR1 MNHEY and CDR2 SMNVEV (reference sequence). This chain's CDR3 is CASSLSPGSSQPQHF.

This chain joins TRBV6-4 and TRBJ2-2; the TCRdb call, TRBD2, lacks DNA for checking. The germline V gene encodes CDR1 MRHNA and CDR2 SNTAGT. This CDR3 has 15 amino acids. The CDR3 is CAGSDGASSTGELFF.

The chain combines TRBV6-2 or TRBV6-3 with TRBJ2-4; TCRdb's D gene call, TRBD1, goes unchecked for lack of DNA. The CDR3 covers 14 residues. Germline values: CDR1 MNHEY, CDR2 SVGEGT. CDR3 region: CASSYYGGENIQYF.

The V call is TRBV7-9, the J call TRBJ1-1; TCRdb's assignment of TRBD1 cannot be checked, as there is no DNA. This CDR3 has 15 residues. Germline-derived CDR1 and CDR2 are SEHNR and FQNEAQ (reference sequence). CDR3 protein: CASSPPTPRNTEAFF.

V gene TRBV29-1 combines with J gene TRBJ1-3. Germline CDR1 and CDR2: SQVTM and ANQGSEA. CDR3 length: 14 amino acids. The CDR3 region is CSVRQLNSGNTIYF. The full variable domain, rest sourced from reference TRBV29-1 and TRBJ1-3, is SAVISQKPSRDICQRGTSLTIQCQVDSQVTMMFWYRQQPGQSLTLIATANQGSEATYESGFVIDKFPISRPNLTFSTLTVSNMSPEDSSIYLCSVRQLNSGNTIYFGEGSWLTVV.

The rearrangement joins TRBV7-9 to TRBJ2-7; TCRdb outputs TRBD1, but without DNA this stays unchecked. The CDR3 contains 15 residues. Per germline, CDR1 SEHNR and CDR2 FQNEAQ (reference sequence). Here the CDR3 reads CASSYLQGASYEQYF.

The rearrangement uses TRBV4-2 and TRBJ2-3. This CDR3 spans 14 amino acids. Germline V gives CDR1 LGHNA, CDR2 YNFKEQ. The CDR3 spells CASRDPIGTDTQYF.

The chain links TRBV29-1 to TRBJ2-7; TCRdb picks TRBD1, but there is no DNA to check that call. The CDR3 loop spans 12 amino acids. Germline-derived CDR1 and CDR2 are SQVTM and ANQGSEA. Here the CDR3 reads CSVPGQGHEQYF.

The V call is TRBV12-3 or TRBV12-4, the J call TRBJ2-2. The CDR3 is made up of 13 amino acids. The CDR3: CAGTAPNTGELFF.

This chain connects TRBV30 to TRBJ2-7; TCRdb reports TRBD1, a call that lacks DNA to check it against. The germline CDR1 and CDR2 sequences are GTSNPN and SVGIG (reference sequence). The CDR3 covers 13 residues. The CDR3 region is CAWSVTGGYEQYF. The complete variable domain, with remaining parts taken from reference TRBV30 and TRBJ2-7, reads SQTIHQWPATLVQPVGSPLSLECTVEGTSNPNLYWYRQAAGRGLQLLFYSVGIGQISSEVPQNLSASRPQDRQFILSSKKLLLSDSGFYLCAWSVTGGYEQYFGPGTRLTVT.

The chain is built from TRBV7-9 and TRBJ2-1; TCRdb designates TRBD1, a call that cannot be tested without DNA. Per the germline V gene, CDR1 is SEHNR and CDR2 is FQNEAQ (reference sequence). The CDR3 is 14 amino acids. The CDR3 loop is CASSSGQALYEQFF.

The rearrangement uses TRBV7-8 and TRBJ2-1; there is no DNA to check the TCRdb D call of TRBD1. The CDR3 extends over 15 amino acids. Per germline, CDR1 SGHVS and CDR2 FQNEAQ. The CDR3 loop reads CASSRDRGPTNEQFF.

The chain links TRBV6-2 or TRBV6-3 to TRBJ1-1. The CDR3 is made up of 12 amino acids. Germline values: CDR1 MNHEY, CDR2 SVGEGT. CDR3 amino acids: CASSYSITEAFF.

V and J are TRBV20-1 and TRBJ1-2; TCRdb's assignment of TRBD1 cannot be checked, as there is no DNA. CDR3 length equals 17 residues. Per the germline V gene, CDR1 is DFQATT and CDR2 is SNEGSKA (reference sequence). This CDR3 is CSARETPIAATFDGYTF.

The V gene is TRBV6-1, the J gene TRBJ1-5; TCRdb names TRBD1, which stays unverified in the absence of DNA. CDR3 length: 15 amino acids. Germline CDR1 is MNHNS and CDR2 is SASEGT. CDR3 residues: CASSPPIIGNQPQHF.

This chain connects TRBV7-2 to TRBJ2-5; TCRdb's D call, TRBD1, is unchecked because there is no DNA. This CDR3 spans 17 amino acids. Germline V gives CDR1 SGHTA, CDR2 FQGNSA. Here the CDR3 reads CASSLVVGRGRKETQYF.

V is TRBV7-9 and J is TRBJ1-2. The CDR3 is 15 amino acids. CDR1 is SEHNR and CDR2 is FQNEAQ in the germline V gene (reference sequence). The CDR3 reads CASSSGDAANYGYTF. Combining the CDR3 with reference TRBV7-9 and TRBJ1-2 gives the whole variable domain DTGVSQNPRHKITKRGQNVTFRCDPISEHNRLYWYRQTLGQGPEFLTYFQNEAQLEKSRLLSDRFSAERPKGSFSTLEIQRTEQGDSAMYLCASSSGDAANYGYTFGSGTRLTVV.

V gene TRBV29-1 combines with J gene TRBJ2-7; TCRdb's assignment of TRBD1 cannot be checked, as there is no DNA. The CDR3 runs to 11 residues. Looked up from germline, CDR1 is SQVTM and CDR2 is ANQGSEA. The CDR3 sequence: CSVDSGNEQYF.

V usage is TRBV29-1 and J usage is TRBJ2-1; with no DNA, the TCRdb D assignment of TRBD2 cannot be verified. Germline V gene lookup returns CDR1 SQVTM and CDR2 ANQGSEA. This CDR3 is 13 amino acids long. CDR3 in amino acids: CSGRERNYNEQFF.

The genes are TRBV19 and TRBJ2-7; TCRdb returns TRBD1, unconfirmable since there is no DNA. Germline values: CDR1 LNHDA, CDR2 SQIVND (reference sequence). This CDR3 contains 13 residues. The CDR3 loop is CASSIYPRDEQYF.

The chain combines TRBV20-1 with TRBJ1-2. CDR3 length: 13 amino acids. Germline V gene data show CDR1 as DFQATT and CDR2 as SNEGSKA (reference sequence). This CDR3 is CSARQSANYGYTF.

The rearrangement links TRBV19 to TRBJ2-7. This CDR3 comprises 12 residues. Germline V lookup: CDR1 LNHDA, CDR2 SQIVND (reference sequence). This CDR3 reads CASSNGYYEQYF.

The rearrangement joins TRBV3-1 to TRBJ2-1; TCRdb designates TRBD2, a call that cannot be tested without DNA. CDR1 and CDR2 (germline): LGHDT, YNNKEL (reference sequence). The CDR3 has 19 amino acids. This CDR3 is CASSQPPLGGERVYNEQFF.

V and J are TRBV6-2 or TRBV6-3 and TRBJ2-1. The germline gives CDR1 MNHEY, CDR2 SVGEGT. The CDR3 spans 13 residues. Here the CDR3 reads CASSYPDRDEQFF.

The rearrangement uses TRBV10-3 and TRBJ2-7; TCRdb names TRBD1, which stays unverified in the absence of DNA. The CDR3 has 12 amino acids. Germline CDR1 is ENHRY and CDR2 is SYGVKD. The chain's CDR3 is CAISRDSYEQYF.

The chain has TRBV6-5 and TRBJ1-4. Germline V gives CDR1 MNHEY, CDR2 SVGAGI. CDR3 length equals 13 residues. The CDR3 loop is CARSPLGGEKLFF.